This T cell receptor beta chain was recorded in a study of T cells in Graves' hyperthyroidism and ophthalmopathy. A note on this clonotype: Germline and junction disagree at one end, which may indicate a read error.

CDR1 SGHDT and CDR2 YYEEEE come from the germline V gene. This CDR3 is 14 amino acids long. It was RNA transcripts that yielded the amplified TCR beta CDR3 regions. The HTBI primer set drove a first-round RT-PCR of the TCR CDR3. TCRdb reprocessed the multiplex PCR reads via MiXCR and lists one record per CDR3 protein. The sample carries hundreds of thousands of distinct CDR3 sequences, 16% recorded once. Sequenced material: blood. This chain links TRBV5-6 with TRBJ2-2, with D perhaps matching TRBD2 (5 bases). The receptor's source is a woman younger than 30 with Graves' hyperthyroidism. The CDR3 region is CASSLVPDTGEPFF. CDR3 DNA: TGTGCCAGCAGCTTGGTGCCAGACACCGGGGAGCCGTTTTTT.